This TCR beta chain was observed in a study of cytomegalovirus exposure and HLA in healthy donors. Overall study findings and caveats: For TCR beta chains, V- and J-gene trimming was later linked to a missense DCLRE1C variant. In a later analysis, HLA-C alleles had the fewest associated TCRs, DRB1 alleles the most.

A note on this clone: Its antigen is undetermined.

This PCR relied on a set of 60 Vbeta primers and 13 Jbeta primers. The table came from immunoSEQ multiplex PCR; TCRdb's copy has only in-frame clones and leaves some out. Counted here are about 160,000 clones, approximately 80% occurring once; the ten biggest clones make up 1.5% to 2.5%. The CDR3 sequence is 16 residues long. With 1 base clipped from V and 3 bases from J, the junction kept 7 bases outside the gene matches. Germline V gene data show CDR1 as SGHRS and CDR2 as YFSETQ. The sample consisted of PBMCs. This sequence joins TRBV5-1 and TRBJ2-3; 8 nucleotides line up with TRBD1. This sequence was found in a man in his late teens or twenties in good health and CMV-seronegative. In DNA, the CDR3 is TGCGCCAGCAGCTTGTTTAACAGGGGGAGTACAGATACGCAGTATTTT. Translation: CASSLFNRGSTDTQYF.